The entry below gives a single TCR beta chain sequence along with its context. Its antigen remains unknown. This entry belongs to a study of graft-versus-host responses after intestinal transplantation. Study-wide points: High graft-versus-host to host-versus-graft clonal ratios were found in allografts of patients who had graft-donor T cell macrochimerism.

Repertoires were generated with immunoSEQ multiplex PCR, while TCRdb's copy carries only in-frame clones and drops some. The sample holds tens of thousands of clones, 90% to 95% seen once. The CDR3 runs 13 residues. V dropped 4 bases and J dropped 5 bases, with 11 bases sitting between them. Germline assignment: CDR1 SEHNR and CDR2 FQNEAQ (reference sequence). The sequence was collected from a human donor who was the organ donor for an intestinal transplant. The chain is built from TRBV7-9 and TRBJ1-1; no clear D gene. The sample here was unstimulated CD8+ T cells sorted from spleen or lymph node cells, taken before transplant. In DNA, the CDR3 is TGTGCCAGCAGCTCGGGAGTCGGGACTGAAGCTTTCTTT. Its protein is CASSSGVGTEAFF.